The 14 T cell receptor beta chains reported below all come from one sample, sequenced in a study of neurological immune-mediated disorders. TCRdb independently ran MiXCR on the 5' RACE reads; one entry per CDR3 protein. The data show 66,000 or so distinct CDR3 sequences, with around 3.3% seen just once and 3.7% held by the top ten. Sequencing used PBMCs. These receptors originate from a man aged 40-50 years with multiple sclerosis.

This clonotype was seen many times. The chain has TRBV20-1 and TRBJ1-5, with a weak D call TRBD1 (5 bases). The V and J ends lost 0 bases and 5 bases respectively, with 11 bases between them. Germline lookup yields CDR1 DFQATT and CDR2 SNEGSKA (reference sequence). CDR3 length: 14 amino acids. CDR3 region: CSARDRVGDQPQHF. The CDR3 nucleotides are TGCAGTGCTAGAGACAGGGTGGGCGATCAGCCCCAGCATTTT.

Of note for this clonotype: A much larger clone is a single base away; this may be a read error. The gene calls are TRBV5-5 and TRBJ2-5, with D possibly called TRBD1 or TRBD2 (5 bases each). V was clipped by 4 bases and J by 2 bases, with 15 bases between them. This CDR3 is built from 15 residues. CDR1 is SGHKS and CDR2 is YYEKEE in the germline V gene (reference sequence). The CDR3 coding sequence is TGTGCCAGCAGCCCCCTCGGGGCTCAACAAGAGACCCAGTACTTC. Its protein product is CASSPLGAQQETQYF. Together with reference TRBV5-5 and TRBJ2-5, the CDR3 gives the full variable domain: DAGVTQSPTHLIKTRGQQVTLRCSPISGHKSVSWYQQVLGQGPQFIFQYYEKEERGRGNFPDRFSARQFPNYSSELNVNALLLGDSALYLCASSPLGAQQETQYFGPGTRLLVL.

Of note for this clonotype: A single base separates this from a much larger clone, so it may be a read error. The chain combines TRBV10-3 with TRBJ2-7, with 10 bases aligning to TRBD1. The V and J ends lost 10 bases and 7 bases, in that order; junction bases with no gene match: 10. The germline V gene encodes CDR1 ENHRY and CDR2 SYGVKD. There are 13 residues in the CDR3. In DNA form, the CDR3 reads TGTGCCACCAGGACAGGGGGAATGAAAGAGCAGTACTTC. Translation gives CATRTGGMKEQYF.

This clonotype came up many times. The chain carries TRBV2 and TRBJ1-1; 9 nucleotides align to TRBD1. Germline V lookup: CDR1 SNHLY, CDR2 FYNNEI. The CDR3 is made up of 12 amino acids. Trimming at V came to 4 bases and at J to 8 bases, leaving 2 bases not matched to a gene. The CDR3 nucleotides are TGTGCCAGCAGTGCCACAGGGGGCGAAGCTTTCTTT. Translated: CASSATGGEAFF.

This clonotype was observed many times. The V and J genes are TRBV5-1 and TRBJ2-3; TRBD1 matches 10 bases. After removal of 4 bases from V and 7 bases from J, the junction contained 6 bases not matched to a gene. The CDR3 length is 14 residues. Germline loops: CDR1 SGHRS, CDR2 YFSETQ. The CDR3 DNA follows: TGCGCCAGCAGCCCGGGACAGGGGTTAAATACGCAGTATTTT. It translates to CASSPGQGLNTQYF.

This clonotype was observed at least ten times. This chain uses TRBV12-3 or TRBV12-4 with TRBJ1-2; D is undetermined. V lost 5 bases and J lost 6, with 10 bases in between. This CDR3 region has 12 residues. The CDR3 DNA sequence: TGTGCCAGCAGTAACGGAGACCATGGCTACACCTTC. It is translated as CASSNGDHGYTF.

This clonotype appeared a few times. A clone one base away is much larger, so this may be a read error. The J gene is TRBJ1-5, the V gene TRBV2, with 9 bases that match TRBD1. The CDR3 length is 13 residues. After removal of 8 bases from V and 4 bases from J, the junction contained 3 bases not matched to a gene. CDR1 is SNHLY and CDR2 is FYNNEI in the germline V gene. CDR3 in amino acids: CASDGQGNQPQHF. The CDR3 nucleotides read TGTGCCAGCGACGGACAGGGGAATCAGCCCCAGCATTTT.

This clonotype was found many times. The CDR3: CASTPFSLGRDEQFF. The CDR3 DNA sequence: TGTGCCAGCACCCCTTTTTCCCTCGGAAGGGATGAGCAGTTCTTC. V gene TRBV7-2 combines with J gene TRBJ2-1; no clear D. V lost 7 bases, J lost 8 bases, and 21 bases lay in between. Germline-derived CDR1 and CDR2 are SGHTA and FQGNSA. The CDR3 has 15 residues.

This clonotype was seen at least ten times. The chain recombines TRBV5-1 with TRBJ1-5, with D possibly being TRBD1 (5 bases). The CDR3 sequence is 14 residues long. Trimming took off 4 bases at V and 3 bases at J, with 11 bases between the two ends. Germline lookup yields CDR1 SGHRS and CDR2 YFSETQ. The DNA for the CDR3 is TGCGCCAGCAGCCTCGATGGGACCAATCAGCCCCAGCATTTT. Translation gives CASSLDGTNQPQHF.

This clonotype was seen repeatedly, ten times or more. The chain is built from TRBV2 and TRBJ1-5; D ambiguous. In germline, CDR1 is SNHLY, CDR2 FYNNEI. With 3 bases removed from V and 9 bases from J, the gap between germline ends came to 6 bases. The CDR3 runs 11 residues. CDR3 amino acids: CASSDSGPQHF. The CDR3 DNA reads as TGTGCCAGCAGTGATTCAGGGCCCCAGCATTTT.

This clonotype came up many times. The genes are TRBV5-1 and TRBJ1-1, with 7 bases that match TRBD1. This CDR3 contains 14 residues. CDR1 is SGHRS, CDR2 YFSETQ, per germline. The junction had 5 bases not matched to a gene; V was cut back by 4 bases and J by 2 bases. Here the CDR3 reads CASSTGQLNTEAFF. As DNA, the CDR3 is TGCGCCAGCAGCACGGGACAGCTCAACACTGAAGCTTTCTTT.

This clonotype was recorded at least ten times. This chain connects TRBV20-1 to TRBJ2-3, with 13 bases that match TRBD2. J gave up 6 bases and V 6 bases, and 6 bases lay outside the gene matches. This CDR3 is 14 amino acids long. Germline lookup yields CDR1 DFQATT and CDR2 SNEGSKA (reference sequence). CDR3 region: CSATLAGGVDTQYF. DNA of the CDR3: TGCAGTGCCACACTAGCGGGAGGGGTGGATACGCAGTATTTT.

This clonotype has at least ten counts. The rearrangement uses TRBV12-3 or TRBV12-4 and TRBJ1-1; perhaps TRBD1 as D (5 bases). V lost 5 bases, J lost 11 bases, and 12 bases lay in between. CDR3 length: 11 residues. The CDR3 DNA follows: TGTGCCAGCAGTGCGGGAGGGGTGGCTTTCTTT. This encodes CASSAGGVAFF.

This clonotype showed up many times. The rearrangement joins TRBV12-3 or TRBV12-4 to TRBJ2-6, with 7 bases lining up with TRBD1. J lost 0 bases, V lost 8 bases, and 7 bases had no gene match. The CDR3 has 16 amino acids. Here the CDR3 DNA reads TGTGCCAGCGTTACCGGGACAGTCTCTGGGGCCAACGTCCTGACTTTC. This translates into CASVTGTVSGANVLTF.